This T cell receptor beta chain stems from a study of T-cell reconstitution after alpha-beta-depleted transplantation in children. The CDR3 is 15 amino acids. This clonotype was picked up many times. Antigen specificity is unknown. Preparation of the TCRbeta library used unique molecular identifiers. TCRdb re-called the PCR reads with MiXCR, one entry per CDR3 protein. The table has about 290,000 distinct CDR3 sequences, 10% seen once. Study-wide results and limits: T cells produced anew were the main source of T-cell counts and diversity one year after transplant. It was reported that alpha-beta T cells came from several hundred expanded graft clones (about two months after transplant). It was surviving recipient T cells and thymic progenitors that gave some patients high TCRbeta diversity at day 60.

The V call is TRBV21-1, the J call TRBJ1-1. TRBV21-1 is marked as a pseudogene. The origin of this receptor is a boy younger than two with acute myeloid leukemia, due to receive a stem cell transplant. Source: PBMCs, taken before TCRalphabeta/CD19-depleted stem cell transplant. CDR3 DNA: TGTGCCAGCAGCAAAGCCTCGGTGGGATACTTTGAAGCTTTCTTT. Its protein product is CASSKASVGYFEAFF.